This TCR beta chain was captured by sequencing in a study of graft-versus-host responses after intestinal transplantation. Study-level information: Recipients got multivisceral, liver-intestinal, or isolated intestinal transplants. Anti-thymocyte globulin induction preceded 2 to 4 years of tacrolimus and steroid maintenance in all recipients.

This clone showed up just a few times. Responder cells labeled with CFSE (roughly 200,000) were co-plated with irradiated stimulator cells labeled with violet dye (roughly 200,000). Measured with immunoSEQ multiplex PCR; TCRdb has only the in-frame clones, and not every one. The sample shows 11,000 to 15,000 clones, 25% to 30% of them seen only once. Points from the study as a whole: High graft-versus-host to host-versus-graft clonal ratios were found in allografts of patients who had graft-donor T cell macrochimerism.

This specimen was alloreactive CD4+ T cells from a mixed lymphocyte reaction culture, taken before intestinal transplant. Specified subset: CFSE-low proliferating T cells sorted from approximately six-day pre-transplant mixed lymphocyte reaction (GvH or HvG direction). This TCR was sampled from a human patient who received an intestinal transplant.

The CDR3 coding sequence is TGTGCCAGCAGCCCCCGCTGGGGCGGTTCCTCCTACGAGCAGTACTTC. Translation gives CASSPRWGGSSYEQYF. The V gene is TRBV9, the J gene TRBJ2-7; D may be TRBD1 (5 bases). This CDR3 comprises 16 residues. V was cut by 4 bases and J by 0 bases, with 17 bases left in between. Germline-derived CDR1 and CDR2 are SGDLS and YYNGEE. Filled out from reference TRBV9 and TRBJ2-7, the complete variable domain reads DSGVTQTPKHLITATGQRVTLRCSPRSGDLSVYWYQQSLDQGLQFLIQYYNGEERAKGNILERFSAQQFPDLHSELNLSSLELGDSALYFCASSPRWGGSSYEQYFGPGTRLTVT.